These 24 T cell receptor beta chains were sequenced from one sample in a study of blood T cell repertoires in COVID-19. Measured with immunoSEQ multiplex PCR; TCRdb has only the in-frame clones, and not every one. Among about 50,000 clones listed, nearly 85% were seen once. The source material was peripheral blood. The origin of the receptors is a man aged 35 to 55 with acute or convalescent COVID-19.

The V gene is TRBV5-1, the J gene TRBJ1-2; TRBD1 matches 8 bases. Germline values: CDR1 SGHRS, CDR2 YFSETQ. V shed 0 bases, J shed 8 bases, and the junction held 6 bases outside the gene matches. CDR3 length: 14 residues. CDR3 in DNA: TGCGCCAGCAGCTTGGGCCAGGGGGCAAGAGGCTACACCTTC. Encoded protein: CASSLGQGARGYTF.

This chain uses TRBV29-1 with TRBJ1-2; TRBD1 might be the D (5 bases). With 3 bases removed from V and 4 bases from J, the gap between germline ends came to 15 bases. Germline CDR1 is SQVTM and CDR2 is ANQGSEA. This CDR3 has 14 amino acids. The CDR3 region has the DNA TGCAGCGTTGAGTTATTCGGGGGTGGCTATGGCTACACCTTC. Its protein product is CSVELFGGGYGYTF. Filled out from reference TRBV29-1 and TRBJ1-2, the complete variable domain reads SAVISQKPSRDICQRGTSLTIQCQVDSQVTMMFWYRQQPGQSLTLIATANQGSEATYESGFVIDKFPISRPNLTFSTLTVSNMSPEDSSIYLCSVELFGGGYGYTFGSGTRLTVV.

The V call is TRBV19, the J call TRBJ2-7; a possible D gene is TRBD1 (6 bases). The CDR3 consists of 13 residues. V was trimmed by 6 bases and J by 4 bases, leaving 13 bases between them. The germline gives CDR1 LNHDA, CDR2 SQIVND (reference sequence). The chain's CDR3 is CASRNRDDYEQYF. The CDR3 nucleotides read TGTGCCAGTAGGAACAGGGATGATTACGAGCAGTACTTC.

The chain is built from TRBV11-2 and TRBJ2-7; D unresolved. This CDR3 has 12 residues. Germline assignment: CDR1 SGHAT and CDR2 FQNNGV. V shed 5 bases and J shed 4 bases, with 9 bases lying between them. CDR3 sequence: CASSEYWYEQYF. The CDR3 bases are TGTGCCAGCAGCGAGTACTGGTACGAGCAGTACTTC.

This clone was recorded once. J is TRBJ1-3 and V is TRBV5-1; D is undetermined. Germline V gives CDR1 SGHRS, CDR2 YFSETQ. Trimming took 4 bases from V and 8 from J, leaving 19 bases between them. The CDR3 covers 15 residues. The CDR3 coding sequence is TGCGCCAGCAGCGGTACGAACCCCGGGAGGGACACCATATATTTT. It codes for CASSGTNPGRDTIYF.

This clone was counted a few times. The chain joins TRBV5-4 to TRBJ1-1; possible D gene TRBD1, 6 bases. V lost 4 bases and J lost 10, with 14 bases in between. The CDR3 covers 12 residues. Per germline, CDR1 SGHNT and CDR2 YYREEE (reference sequence). CDR3 nucleotides: TGTGCCAGCAGCGCAGGGGACCTCGGAGCTTTCTTT. This gives the protein CASSAGDLGAFF.

This clone is a singleton in its sample. This chain links TRBV18 with TRBJ1-6, with D hard to call. CDR1 is KGHSH, CDR2 LQKENI, per germline. The CDR3 runs 18 residues. V was shortened by 3 bases and J by 0 bases, with 15 bases between the two germline ends. CDR3 DNA: TGTGCCAGCTCACCCAAGGCTTTCGGGAGCTCCTATAATTCACCCCTCCACTTT. Translation: CASSPKAFGSSYNSPLHF.

This rearrangement joins TRBV24-1 to TRBJ1-2; D not certain. The CDR3 contains 16 residues. Per germline, CDR1 KGHDR and CDR2 SFDVKD. The V gene lost 1 base and the J gene lost 6 bases, with 17 bases spanning the gap. CDR3 bases: TGTGCCACCAGTGATTTAACGGACGGCGGGATTCATGGCTACACCTTC. Translating gives CATSDLTDGGIHGYTF.

The chain recombines TRBV6-5 with TRBJ1-2; 7 nucleotides match TRBD1. After removal of 5 bases from V and 6 bases from J, the junction contained 12 bases not matched to a gene. The germline gives CDR1 MNHEY, CDR2 SVGAGI. The CDR3 has 15 residues. In nucleotides, the CDR3 is TGTGCCAGCAGTCTCCGAGGACAGGTGGAAAATGGCTACACCTTC. This codes for CASSLRGQVENGYTF.

The chain carries TRBV29-1 and TRBJ1-2, with 9 positions matching TRBD1. With 7 bases clipped from V and 4 bases from J, the junction kept 4 bases outside the gene matches. The CDR3 runs to 12 residues. The germline gives CDR1 SQVTM, CDR2 ANQGSEA. The DNA of the CDR3 is TGCAGCGCCACGGACAGGGGCTATGGCTACACCTTC. Its translation is CSATDRGYGYTF. The full variable domain, its missing parts supplied by reference TRBV29-1 and TRBJ1-2, is SAVISQKPSRDICQRGTSLTIQCQVDSQVTMMFWYRQQPGQSLTLIATANQGSEATYESGFVIDKFPISRPNLTFSTLTVSNMSPEDSSIYLCSATDRGYGYTFGSGTRLTVV.

The chain has TRBV7-2 and TRBJ2-2, with TRBD1 as a possible D gene (6 bases). This CDR3 is 14 amino acids long. Trimming took off 4 bases at V and 4 bases at J, with 10 bases between the two ends. The germline CDR1 and CDR2 sequences are SGHTA and FQGNSA. The CDR3 nucleotides are TGTGCCAGCAGCTCCCAAGGGGGCACCGGGGAGCTGTTTTTT. It yields the protein CASSSQGGTGELFF.

The chain has TRBV7-2 and TRBJ2-1; D gene ambiguous. V lost 5 bases and J 4 bases, leaving 15 bases between the germline ends. The CDR3 is made up of 15 amino acids. Per the germline V gene, CDR1 is SGHTA and CDR2 is FQGNSA. CDR3 in amino acids: CASSPAAEPYNEQFF. CDR3 sequence (DNA): TGTGCCAGCAGCCCCGCGGCGGAGCCATACAATGAGCAGTTCTTC. The full variable domain, its missing parts supplied by reference TRBV7-2 and TRBJ2-1, is GAGVSQSPSNKVTEKGKDVELRCDPISGHTALYWYRQSLGQGLEFLIYFQGNSAPDKSGLPSDRFSAERTGGSVSTLTIQRTQQEDSAVYLCASSPAAEPYNEQFFGPGTRLTVL.

This clone was recorded only once. The chain links TRBV27 to TRBJ1-5; unclear D gene. This CDR3 contains 14 residues. Trimming cost V 3 bases and J 0 bases, with 6 bases left between them. Germline V gene sequence: CDR1 MNHEY, CDR2 SMNVEV (reference sequence). The CDR3 DNA sequence: TGTGCCAGCAGTTTCGGTCATAGCAATCAGCCCCAGCATTTT. Its translation: CASSFGHSNQPQHF.

J is TRBJ1-2 and V is TRBV19; the match to TRBD1 covers 7 bases. In germline, CDR1 is LNHDA, CDR2 SQIVND (reference sequence). The V and J ends lost 1 base and 7 bases, in that order; junction bases with no gene match: 6. This CDR3 has 14 residues. Here the CDR3 DNA reads TGTGCCAGTAGTATAGGTAACAGGGGTGCTGGCTACACCTTC. As protein: CASSIGNRGAGYTF.

This chain connects TRBV7-9 to TRBJ1-2; the match to TRBD1 covers 8 bases. This CDR3 is 16 amino acids long. Germline CDR1 reads SEHNR; CDR2 reads FQNEAQ (reference sequence). Trimming took 3 bases from V and 4 from J; bases not matched to a gene: 10. CDR3 coding DNA: TGTGCCAGCAGCTTGGGGAGTTGGGGACAGGCCTATGGCTACACCTTC. This translates into CASSLGSWGQAYGYTF.

The chain has TRBV7-8 and TRBJ2-5; 7 bases agree with TRBD1. Trimming removed 7 bases from V and 3 bases from J; junction bases left unmatched: 11. This CDR3 spans 15 amino acids. Germline V gene data show CDR1 as SGHVS and CDR2 as FQNEAQ. The CDR3, as DNA: TGTGCCAGCACCCGAGGGGTAGACAGGGAAGAGACCCAGTACTTC. Translation gives CASTRGVDREETQYF.

The V gene is TRBV5-1, the J gene TRBJ1-2, with D perhaps matching TRBD1 (6 bases). The CDR3 is 15 residues long. Trimming left V 0 bases short and J 7 bases short, with 16 bases between. From germline, CDR1 is SGHRS and CDR2 YFSETQ. The CDR3 is CASSLEDSRSGGYTF. The CDR3 DNA sequence: TGCGCCAGCAGCTTGGAGGACAGTAGATCAGGTGGCTACACCTTC.

This clone was seen a single time. The rearrangement links TRBV9 to TRBJ1-4; TRBD1 matches at 9 bases. The V gene's germline CDR1 is SGDLS and CDR2 YYNGEE. After removal of 3 bases from V and 10 bases from J, the junction contained 7 bases not matched to a gene. The CDR3 length is 14 residues. As DNA, the CDR3 is TGTGCCAGCAGCGCCCGGGACAGGGAAGGAAAACTGTTTTTT. Translation gives CASSARDREGKLFF.

The table lists this clone with a few counts. The rearrangement joins TRBV27 to TRBJ2-7, with a weak D call TRBD2 (7 bases). The V and J ends lost 11 bases and 0 bases respectively, with 14 bases between them. CDR3 length: 13 residues. Germline-derived CDR1 and CDR2 are MNHEY and SMNVEV (reference sequence). The CDR3, as DNA: TGTGCCCCCAGCGGGACACACTCCTACGAGCAGTACTTC. Protein sequence: CAPSGTHSYEQYF.

The chain links TRBV30 to TRBJ1-1; 7 nucleotides match TRBD1. Looked up from germline, CDR1 is GTSNPN and CDR2 is SVGIG (reference sequence). Trimming cost V 3 bases and J 4 bases; bases outside gene matches: 2. The CDR3 is 12 amino acids. The CDR3 DNA reads as TGTGCCTGGAGAGGGACAGTCACTGAAGCTTTCTTT. Its protein is CAWRGTVTEAFF.

V gene TRBV30 combines with J gene TRBJ1-1; D uncertain. V was pared by 4 bases and J by 11 bases, with 20 bases between. CDR3 length: 13 residues. Germline assignment: CDR1 GTSNPN and CDR2 SVGIG (reference sequence). CDR3 DNA: TGTGCCTGGAACAAGCTATCCTCCGGGTGGGCTTTCTTT. Translated, it gives CAWNKLSSGWAFF.

This chain connects TRBV19 to TRBJ1-2; D not certain. The CDR3 is 12 amino acids. Germline V gives CDR1 LNHDA, CDR2 SQIVND (reference sequence). The V end was cut by 3 bases, the J end by 6 bases, with 8 bases between. The CDR3 DNA is TGTGCCAGTAGTATCGGCAGGCATGGCTACACCTTC. This codes for CASSIGRHGYTF. Full variable domain (rest looked up from reference TRBV19 and TRBJ1-2): DGGITQSPKYLFRKEGQNVTLSCEQNLNHDAMYWYRQDPGQGLRLIYYSQIVNDFQKGDIAEGYSVSREKKESFPLTVTSAQKNPTAFYLCASSIGRHGYTFGSGTRLTVV.

The chain couples TRBV6-5 to TRBJ2-7; D may be TRBD1 (6 bases). CDR1 is MNHEY and CDR2 is SVGAGI in the germline V gene. The CDR3 covers 14 residues. Deletions cut 6 bases from V and 0 bases from J, with 12 bases between. CDR3 residues: CASSDTGSSYEQYV. In DNA, the CDR3 is TGTGCCAGCAGCGATACAGGGAGCTCCTACGAGCAGTACGTC.

This chain connects TRBV9 to TRBJ2-3; D is undetermined. CDR1 and CDR2 from the germline V gene are SGDLS and YYNGEE. With 0 bases removed from V and 0 bases from J, the gap between germline ends came to 5 bases. This CDR3 has 14 amino acids. The CDR3 region is CASSVAPSTDTQYF. The CDR3 DNA reads as TGTGCCAGCAGCGTAGCCCCTAGCACAGATACGCAGTATTTT.